The 21 T cell receptor beta chains reported below all come from one sample, sequenced in a study of tumor-infiltrating lymphocytes in primary liver carcinoma. The researchers produced TCR beta cDNA from approximately 550 ng total RNA with a constant-region primer. Each TCR beta library was derived from three nested multiplex PCR rounds that employed slightly modified ARM-PCR. The first two PCR rounds used TRBV1-TRBV30 primers with a Cbeta primer, 9 to 10 cycles each. TCRdb reprocessed the multiplex PCR reads via MiXCR and lists one record per CDR3 protein. The repertoire holds about 180,000 distinct CDR3 sequences, with about 60% as singletons. Blood RNA came from unsorted whole blood; germline DNA was also extracted. Specimen: peripheral blood. These receptor sequences come from a man aged 40-55 years with primary liver carcinoma and hepatitis B virus infection.

This clonotype was recorded many times. This sequence joins TRBV12-3 or TRBV12-4 and TRBJ2-5; D unresolved. This CDR3 is 11 amino acids long. Trimming cost V 5 bases and J 2 bases, with 3 bases left between them. The CDR3 region is CASSRQETQYF. CDR3 nucleotides: TGTGCCAGCAGTAGGCAAGAGACCCAGTACTTC.

The rearrangement links TRBV7-3 to TRBJ1-2, with a possible D match to TRBD1 (5 bases). The germline V gene encodes CDR1 SGHTA and CDR2 FQGTGA. CDR3 length: 14 amino acids. The germline V and J ends were trimmed by 3 bases and 6 bases, with 14 bases remaining between them. The CDR3, as DNA: TGTGCCAGCAGCTTGGGTCCCACCAGGGATGGCTACACCTTC. This codes for CASSLGPTRDGYTF.

This clonotype was seen only once. Since no conserved phenylalanine or tryptophan closes the CDR3, a read error is the likely cause. V and J are TRBV11-2 and TRBJ2-7; 7 bases agree with TRBD1. The CDR3 loop spans 16 amino acids. Germline V CDR1 and CDR2: SGHAT, FQNNGV. Here the CDR3 reads CAGSFQGGGGFYEQYL. CDR3 DNA: TGTGCCGGCAGCTTTCAAGGGGGCGGCGGGTTCTACGAGCAGTACCTC.

The rearrangement uses TRBV6-1 and TRBJ2-5; D gene ambiguous. The CDR3 totals 15 residues. Germline lookup yields CDR1 MNHNS and CDR2 SASEGT. V lost 0 bases to trimming and J lost 5 bases, with 13 bases between them. The CDR3 reads CASSEALTGSETQYF. CDR3 nucleotide sequence: TGTGCCAGCAGTGAAGCGCTAACCGGGTCCGAGACCCAGTACTTC.

This clonotype was detected many times. The chain joins TRBV11-2 to TRBJ2-1; 8 bases are a match to TRBD2. From germline, CDR1 is SGHAT and CDR2 FQNNGV. J lost 8 bases, V lost 8 bases, and 14 bases had no gene match. CDR3 length: 15 amino acids. CDR3 sequence reads: CASGAVAGSVDEQFF. Written as DNA, the CDR3 is TGTGCCAGCGGAGCCGTAGCGGGGTCCGTAGATGAGCAGTTCTTC.

The genes are TRBV29-1 and TRBJ2-7; tentative D call: TRBD2 (6 bases). Germline-derived CDR1 and CDR2 are SQVTM and ANQGSEA. The germline V and J ends were trimmed by 4 bases and 0 bases, with 10 bases remaining between them. The CDR3 consists of 13 residues. CDR3: CSVVTGGSYEQYF. As DNA, the CDR3 is TGCAGCGTTGTTACCGGGGGCTCCTACGAGCAGTACTTC.

Regarding this clonotype: Compared with germline, one end of the junction differs, possibly owing to a read error. The chain joins TRBV28 to TRBJ2-7; 9 bases are shared with TRBD1. CDR3 length: 14 residues. Germline CDR1 and CDR2: MDHEN and SYDVKM. The CDR3 protein is CASRVGQGSYEQYF. Written as DNA, the CDR3 is TGTGCGAGCAGAGTGGGACAGGGATCCTACGAGCAGTACTTC.

As for this clonotype: A much more abundant neighbour one base away suggests this may be a read error. The rearrangement uses TRBV11-2 and TRBJ1-5; D is unresolved. Germline V gene lookup returns CDR1 SGHAT and CDR2 FQNNGV. Deletions cut 2 bases from V and 5 bases from J, with 7 bases between. This CDR3 is built from 13 residues. The CDR3 DNA follows: TGTGCCAGCAGCTTATCGAGGTATCAGCCCCAGCATTTT. It codes for CASSLSRYQPQHF. Together with reference TRBV11-2 and TRBJ1-5, the CDR3 gives the full variable domain: EAGVAQSPRYKIIEKRQSVAFWCNPISGHATLYWYQQILGQGPKLLIQFQNNGVVDDSQLPKDRFSAERLKGVDSTLKIQPAKLEDSAVYLCASSLSRYQPQHFGDGTRLSIL.

This clonotype was counted between two and nine times. The chain links TRBV14 to TRBJ2-5, with D possibly being TRBD2 (6 bases). CDR1 and CDR2 from the germline V gene are SGHDN and FVKESK. The V end lost 4 bases, the J end lost 5 bases, and 11 bases lay between the germline ends. The CDR3 is 13 amino acids. This CDR3 is CASSRGLRETQYF. The CDR3 nucleotides are TGTGCCAGCAGCCGGGGACTTCGGGAGACCCAGTACTTC.

In regard to this clonotype: The conserved phenylalanine or tryptophan is not found at the CDR3 terminus, so this likely reflects a read error. The chain is built from TRBV29-1 and TRBJ1-2, with D possibly being TRBD1 (6 bases). The CDR3 spans 12 residues. Trimming took off 7 bases at V and 3 bases at J, with 12 bases between the two ends. Germline values: CDR1 SQVTM, CDR2 ANQGSEA. The CDR3 sequence is CSAAQGDYGYTV. In DNA form, the CDR3 reads TGCAGCGCCGCACAGGGTGACTATGGCTACACCGTC.

This clonotype was seen a few times. The CDR3 loop reads CSASRLAGGAYNEQFF. In DNA, the CDR3 is TGCAGCGCCTCCAGACTAGCGGGAGGGGCCTACAATGAGCAGTTCTTC. This chain connects TRBV29-1 to TRBJ2-1; TRBD2 matches 14 bases. V shed 7 bases and J 2 bases; nucleotides not matched to a gene: 7. CDR3 length equals 16 residues. CDR1 SQVTM and CDR2 ANQGSEA come from the germline V gene.

Comment on this clonotype: The final CDR3 position lacks the conserved phenylalanine or tryptophan, pointing to a likely read error. The chain recombines TRBV29-1 with TRBJ2-5; D may be TRBD1 (6 bases). Trimming removed 6 bases from V and 5 bases from J, with 19 bases in between. Germline V gene lookup returns CDR1 SQVTM and CDR2 ANQGSEA. The CDR3 is 14 amino acids. CDR3 protein: CSVSGVRRQETQYL. DNA for the CDR3: TGCAGCGTCTCAGGGGTCCGACGTCAGGAGACCCAGTACCTC.

Note on this clonotype: A much larger clone differs by one base, so this may be a read error. V is TRBV12-3 or TRBV12-4 and J is TRBJ2-5, with D possibly being TRBD1 or TRBD2 (5 bases each). The CDR3 has 13 residues. The CDR3 protein is CASRTGTWEIQYF. In DNA, the CDR3 is TGTGCCAGCAGGACCGGGACCTGGGAGATCCAGTACTTC.

This clonotype was seen ten or more times. The rearrangement uses TRBV29-1 and TRBJ2-3; TRBD2 matches 10 bases. Germline CDR1 and CDR2: SQVTM and ANQGSEA. V was pared by 3 bases and J by 0 bases, with 3 bases of the junction left unmatched. CDR3 size: 15 residues. This CDR3 is CSVETAGGSTDTQYF. The CDR3 DNA follows: TGCAGCGTTGAGACAGCGGGAGGGAGCACAGATACGCAGTATTTT.

A remark on this clonotype: The junction shows a germline mismatch at one end, possibly a read error. The chain recombines TRBV11-2 with TRBJ2-5, with TRBD1 matching 7 bases. Germline lookup yields CDR1 SGHAT and CDR2 FQNNGV. The CDR3 has 19 amino acids. The CDR3 spells CASSLPRSSLGQAQEAQYF. As DNA, the CDR3 is TGTGCCAGCAGCTTACCCAGATCATCGCTAGGACAGGCCCAAGAGGCCCAGTACTTC.

Points on this clonotype: A much larger clonotype is one base distant, so this may be a read error. This rearrangement joins TRBV6-5 to TRBJ1-1; no definite D call. Between the trimmed V and J ends, which lost 0 bases and 7 bases, there was a span of 9 bases. The CDR3 runs 13 residues. Germline V gene sequence: CDR1 MNHEY, CDR2 SVGAGI. CDR3 residues: CASSYSLVLEAFF. The DNA of the CDR3 is TGTGCCAGCAGTTACTCATTAGTACTTGAAGCTTTCTTT.

This clonotype was counted between two and nine times. The chain employs TRBV29-1 and TRBJ2-3; TRBD2 matches at 7 bases. The V and J ends lost 2 bases and 2 bases, in that order; junction bases with no gene match: 10. The CDR3 consists of 16 residues. Germline CDR1 and CDR2: SQVTM and ANQGSEA. The CDR3 protein is CSVENRLAVTTDTQYF. Written as DNA, the CDR3 is TGCAGCGTTGAAAATCGGCTAGCGGTTACCACAGATACGCAGTATTTT.

This clonotype has a count of ten or more. V gene TRBV11-2 combines with J gene TRBJ1-4, with D perhaps matching TRBD1 (5 bases). CDR1 and CDR2 (germline): SGHAT, FQNNGV. This CDR3 has 16 residues. Trimming removed 2 bases at V and 5 bases at J, with 15 bases between. In nucleotides, the CDR3 is TGTGCCAGCAGCTTATCCTTAGACAGCTCCAATGAAAAACTGTTTTTT. Translation gives CASSLSLDSSNEKLFF.

The chain couples TRBV29-1 to TRBJ2-7; the D gene is possibly TRBD2 (5 bases). The length of the CDR3 is 15 residues. V shed 6 bases and J shed 1 base, with 19 bases lying between them. Germline V CDR1 and CDR2: SQVTM, ANQGSEA. CDR3 coding DNA: TGCAGCGTCTCGGACTCGGCAGCCACGTCCTACGAGCAGTACTTC. Translated, it gives CSVSDSAATSYEQYF.

V and J are TRBV29-1 and TRBJ2-1, with a possible D match to TRBD2 (5 bases). Trimming stripped 5 bases from V and 8 bases from J, with 10 bases between. Germline CDR1 SQVTM, CDR2 ANQGSEA. CDR3 size: 11 residues. In nucleotides, the CDR3 is TGCAGCGTTTCCGGGAATTATGAGCAGTTCTTC. This translates into CSVSGNYEQFF.

The chain combines TRBV4-1 with TRBJ2-1; D is unclear. Germline values: CDR1 MGHRA, CDR2 YSYEKL. V lost 0 bases, J lost 9 bases, and 6 bases lay in between. CDR3 size: 12 residues. The CDR3 protein is CASSQDVSEQFF. In DNA, the CDR3 is TGCGCCAGCAGCCAAGACGTTTCTGAGCAGTTCTTC.